The clone carrying this T cell receptor (beta chain) was seen only a few times. This sample was taken from a study of blood T cell repertoires in COVID-19. Background on the study: The samples span acute and convalescent COVID-19 from the United States, Italy and Spain. Sample material is recorded as cDNA or gDNA derived from T cells, B-cell-depleted T cells, or PBMCs.

V lost 6 bases, J lost 4 bases, and 16 bases lay in between. The CDR3 covers 15 residues. The V gene's germline CDR1 is LNHDA and CDR2 SQIVND (reference sequence). As processed by the authors: Researchers report that nucleated cell counts were estimated from reference gene primer amplification. Produced via immunoSEQ multiplex PCR; TCRdb's table is partial and in-frame only. V, J and clone size derive from that table, while D and trimming were established from the DNA sequence. The table includes under 300,000 clones, about 85% detected once. The sample taken for sequencing was peripheral blood. The chain joins TRBV19 to TRBJ1-5; weak D call: TRBD1 (6 bases). This receptor was taken from a man between 60 and 75 years old who had recovered from COVID-19. As DNA, the CDR3 is TGTGCCAGTAGCCCCCAGGACAGACATAATCAGCCCCAGCATTTT. Residues: CASSPQDRHNQPQHF.